One sample yielded the 2 T cell receptor beta chains listed below, sequenced in a study of T cells in tumors after PD-1 blockade. Sequenced by immunoSEQ multiplex PCR; TCRdb stores in-frame clones only, minus some. Of 15,000 to 25,000 clones in the sample, roughly 80% were seen once. This specimen was PBMCs, taken after anti-PD-1 therapy. These receptors came from a human donor with advanced basal cell or squamous cell carcinoma (not recorded which).

The V call is TRBV4-1, the J call TRBJ2-7; 11 bases align to TRBD1. CDR3 length: 15 amino acids. V shed 4 bases and J 2 bases; nucleotides not matched to a gene: 4. Per the germline V gene, CDR1 is MGHRA and CDR2 is YSYEKL. This chain's CDR3 is CASSRGTGGTYEQYF. CDR3 in DNA: TGCGCCAGCAGCCGGGGGACAGGGGGAACCTACGAGCAGTACTTC.

The chain couples TRBV6-5 to TRBJ2-7; TRBD2 might be the D (5 bases). V lost 5 bases and J 4 bases, leaving 12 bases between the germline ends. This CDR3 has 13 residues. Germline loops: CDR1 MNHEY, CDR2 SVGAGI. CDR3 nucleotide sequence: TGTGCCAGCAGTAATTCCCGGGGATACGAGCAGTACTTC. This gives the protein CASSNSRGYEQYF.